Listed below are T cell receptor beta chains from one sample, sequenced in a study of blood T cells in healthy people across ages. TCRdb passed the 5' RACE reads through MiXCR, listing each CDR3 protein once. The sample has 700,000 to 1,000,000 distinct CDR3 sequences, 40% to 50% seen once. The sample comprised blood. The source of these receptors is a man between 60 and 75 years old in good health. The CDR3 runs from the conserved cysteine through the conserved F or W. A D gene is named only where the DNA matches it firmly. Clone size is given for some rows only: seen once, a few or many times, or a class if the clone is expanded.

abundance: many; len: 17; j_gene: TRBJ2-1; d_gene: TRBD2; v_gene: TRBV13; CDR3nt: TGTGCCAGCAGCTTATTTAGCGGGGGCCCTAGCTACAATGAGCAGTTCTTC; CDR3aa: CASSLFSGGPSYNEQFF
abundance: NA; len: 17; j_gene: TRBJ1-1; d_gene: NA; v_gene: TRBV9; CDR3nt: TGTGCCAGCAGCGTAGTCGGAATGGGGGCCGGGAACACTGAAGCTTTCTTT; CDR3aa: CASSVVGMGAGNTEAFF
abundance: few; len: 12; j_gene: TRBJ1-5; d_gene: NA; v_gene: TRBV6-1; CDR3nt: TGTGCCAGCAGTCAACCAGATCAGCCCCAGCATTTT; CDR3aa: CASSQPDQPQHF
abundance: few; len: 13; j_gene: TRBJ1-5; d_gene: NA; v_gene: TRBV12-3/TRBV12-4; CDR3nt: TGTGCCAGCAGGCGAGGAGAAAATCAGCCCCAGCATTTT; CDR3aa: CASRRGENQPQHF
abundance: NA; len: 18; j_gene: TRBJ2-2; d_gene: TRBD1; v_gene: TRBV4-3; CDR3nt: TGCGCCAGTAGCCAAGATTCCCCGGGACAGGGCAACACCGGGGAGCTGTTTTTT; CDR3aa: CASSQDSPGQGNTGELFF
abundance: many; len: 12; j_gene: TRBJ2-7; d_gene: NA; v_gene: TRBV6-1; CDR3nt: TGTGCCAGCAGTGACGGACCGTACGAGCAGTACTTC; CDR3aa: CASSDGPYEQYF
abundance: many; len: 11; j_gene: TRBJ2-7; d_gene: NA; v_gene: TRBV20-1; CDR3nt: TGCAGTGCCTCACCAAACGGCGAGCAGTACTTC; CDR3aa: CSASPNGEQYF
abundance: NA; len: 13; j_gene: TRBJ1-6; d_gene: NA; v_gene: TRBV9; CDR3nt: TGTGCCAGCAGCCCCGGGAGTAATTCACCCCTCCACTTT; CDR3aa: CASSPGSNSPLHF
abundance: NA; len: 14; j_gene: TRBJ2-1; d_gene: TRBD1; v_gene: TRBV18; CDR3nt: TGTGCCAGCTTAGAGGACAGGAACGACAATGAGCAGTTCTTC; CDR3aa: CASLEDRNDNEQFF
abundance: NA; len: 14; j_gene: TRBJ2-7; d_gene: TRBD1; v_gene: TRBV29-1; CDR3nt: TGCAGCGTCCTACGGACAGGGAGCTCCTACGAGCAGTACTTC; CDR3aa: CSVLRTGSSYEQYF
abundance: NA; len: 15; j_gene: TRBJ2-3; d_gene: TRBD1; v_gene: TRBV7-9; CDR3nt: TGTGCCAGCACCTTCTCAGAGGGGGCCGGAGATACGCAGTATTTT; CDR3aa: CASTFSEGAGDTQYF
abundance: few; len: 15; j_gene: TRBJ2-6; d_gene: NA; v_gene: TRBV30; CDR3nt: TGTGCCTGGAAAGTGGGGTTCACTGGGGCCAACGTCCTGACTTTC; CDR3aa: CAWKVGFTGANVLTF
abundance: NA; len: 15; j_gene: TRBJ2-1; d_gene: TRBD2; v_gene: TRBV11-3; CDR3nt: TGTGCCAGCAAAGAGAGGACTAGGATTATGGGTGAGCAGTTCTTC; CDR3aa: CASKERTRIMGEQFF
abundance: NA; len: 12; j_gene: TRBJ1-6; d_gene: NA; v_gene: TRBV6-6; CDR3nt: TGTGCCAGCAGCCTAACAGGGTCACCCCCCCACTTT; CDR3aa: CASSLTGSPPHF
abundance: many; len: 13; j_gene: TRBJ1-5; d_gene: NA; v_gene: TRBV20-1; CDR3nt: TGCAGTGCTAGGGGCAGTGTCAATCAGCCCCAGCATTTT; CDR3aa: CSARGSVNQPQHF
abundance: few; len: 15; j_gene: TRBJ1-2; d_gene: NA; v_gene: TRBV5-1; CDR3nt: TGCGCCAGCAGCTTTTCTGCAGGGACGAACTATGGCTACACCTTC; CDR3aa: CASSFSAGTNYGYTF
abundance: few; len: 13; j_gene: TRBJ2-1; d_gene: NA; v_gene: TRBV18; CDR3nt: TGTGCCAGCTCCCGACAGGACTACAATGAGCAGTTCTTC; CDR3aa: CASSRQDYNEQFF
abundance: few; len: 16; j_gene: TRBJ1-2; d_gene: NA; v_gene: TRBV4-3; CDR3nt: TGCGCCAGCAGCCAAGATCAGGAGGAGGCTAACTATGGCTACACCTTC; CDR3aa: CASSQDQEEANYGYTF
abundance: NA; len: 13; j_gene: TRBJ2-5; d_gene: TRBD1; v_gene: TRBV5-1; CDR3nt: TGCGCCAGCAGCAAAGGACAGGGGACAGAGCAGTACTTC; CDR3aa: CASSKGQGTEQYF
abundance: once; len: 13; j_gene: TRBJ1-5; d_gene: NA; v_gene: TRBV20-1; CDR3nt: TGCAGTGCTAGTAAAAGGGGGACTCCAGCCCAGCATTTT; CDR3aa: CSASKRGTPAQHF
abundance: NA; len: 15; j_gene: TRBJ2-5; d_gene: NA; v_gene: TRBV15; CDR3nt: TGTGCCACCAGCAGTGAGCGTGGATTTATTGAGACCCAGTACTTC; CDR3aa: CATSSERGFIETQYF
abundance: NA; len: 15; j_gene: TRBJ1-1; d_gene: NA; v_gene: TRBV28; CDR3nt: TGTGCCAGCAGTTTAATAGCGGGATTGGGGACTGAAGCTTTCTTT; CDR3aa: CASSLIAGLGTEAFF
abundance: NA; len: 16; j_gene: TRBJ2-7; d_gene: NA; v_gene: TRBV25-1; CDR3nt: TGTGCCAGCAGTCCCCGGGAGGGACAGGGAGCTTACGAGCAGTACTTC; CDR3aa: CASSPREGQGAYEQYF
abundance: NA; len: 16; j_gene: TRBJ2-3; d_gene: NA; v_gene: TRBV12-3/TRBV12-4; CDR3nt: TGTGCCAGCAGTTACCTACAGGGAGGGTGGGCAGATACGCAGTATTTT; CDR3aa: CASSYLQGGWADTQYF
abundance: NA; len: 20; j_gene: TRBJ2-6; d_gene: TRBD1; v_gene: TRBV7-3; CDR3nt: TGTGCCAGCAGCTTGGGGCCCCCGGGACAGGGGTCATCTGGGGCCAACGTCCTGACTTTC; CDR3aa: CASSLGPPGQGSSGANVLTF
abundance: once; len: 16; j_gene: TRBJ2-7; d_gene: NA; v_gene: TRBV11-3; CDR3nt: TGTGCCAGCAGCCCGGATCGGGGCAGGAGCTCCTACGAGCAGTACTTC; CDR3aa: CASSPDRGRSSYEQYF
abundance: NA; len: 16; j_gene: TRBJ2-5; d_gene: TRBD2; v_gene: TRBV7-2; CDR3nt: TGTGCCAGCAGCTTAGCGCCAGCGGGGGGTTTCAAGACCCAGTACTTC; CDR3aa: CASSLAPAGGFKTQYF
abundance: NA; len: 16; j_gene: TRBJ2-5; d_gene: TRBD1; v_gene: TRBV3-1; CDR3nt: TGTGCCAGCAGCCAGAGGAGGACAGGGACGGGCAATGAGCAGTACTTC; CDR3aa: CASSQRRTGTGNEQYF
abundance: few; len: 15; j_gene: TRBJ1-2; d_gene: NA; v_gene: TRBV5-1; CDR3nt: TGCGCCAGCAGCCCTACCGCTCCAGGGGACTATGGCTACACCTTC; CDR3aa: CASSPTAPGDYGYTF
abundance: NA; len: 14; j_gene: TRBJ2-2; d_gene: NA; v_gene: TRBV29-1; CDR3nt: TGCAGCGTGAAGGCCCTTTGGGGGACTGGGGAGCTGTTTTTT; CDR3aa: CSVKALWGTGELFF
abundance: NA; len: 14; j_gene: TRBJ1-2; d_gene: NA; v_gene: TRBV7-2; CDR3nt: TGTGCCAGCAGCTTAGATGTGGGGAACTATGGCTACACCTTC; CDR3aa: CASSLDVGNYGYTF
abundance: NA; len: 13; j_gene: TRBJ1-2; d_gene: NA; v_gene: TRBV2; CDR3nt: TGTGCCAGCAGAAGAGGGGTCGGCTATGGCTACACCTTC; CDR3aa: CASRRGVGYGYTF
abundance: NA; len: 16; j_gene: TRBJ2-5; d_gene: NA; v_gene: TRBV20-1; CDR3nt: TGCAGTGCTAGAGATCTGAGCCGGGGCCGGTACAATGAGCAGTACTTC; CDR3aa: CSARDLSRGRYNEQYF
abundance: NA; len: 13; j_gene: TRBJ1-1; d_gene: NA; v_gene: TRBV3-1; CDR3nt: TGTGCCAGCAGCCAAGGGGGAGGAGCTGAAGCTTTCTTT; CDR3aa: CASSQGGGAEAFF
abundance: once; len: 16; j_gene: TRBJ2-3; d_gene: TRBD2; v_gene: TRBV27; CDR3nt: TGTGCCAGCAGTTTCCGACTAGCGGGGGGCGGGGATACGCAGTATTTT; CDR3aa: CASSFRLAGGGDTQYF
abundance: NA; len: 15; j_gene: TRBJ1-1; d_gene: NA; v_gene: TRBV7-9; CDR3nt: TGTGCCAGCAGCTTTTCTTCGGGGGACGGTTCTGAAGCTTTCTTT; CDR3aa: CASSFSSGDGSEAFF
abundance: few; len: 15; j_gene: TRBJ2-3; d_gene: NA; v_gene: TRBV7-2; CDR3nt: TGTGCCAGCAGCCTAGACGGGGCGGCGGGAGATACGCAGTATTTT; CDR3aa: CASSLDGAAGDTQYF
abundance: NA; len: 11; j_gene: TRBJ2-1; d_gene: NA; v_gene: TRBV20-1; CDR3nt: TGCAGTGGTAGGGACGACGATGAGCAGTTCTTC; CDR3aa: CSGRDDDEQFF
abundance: NA; len: 16; j_gene: TRBJ2-7; d_gene: TRBD2; v_gene: TRBV10-3; CDR3nt: TGTGCCATCAGTGAGTCGCGGGGGAGGGCATCACGCGAGCAGTACTTC; CDR3aa: CAISESRGRASREQYF
abundance: NA; len: 15; j_gene: TRBJ2-5; d_gene: NA; v_gene: TRBV12-5; CDR3nt: TGTGCTAGTGGCTTCAGGGGTGGGAGCCAAGAGACCCAGTACTTC; CDR3aa: CASGFRGGSQETQYF
abundance: NA; len: 14; j_gene: TRBJ1-2; d_gene: TRBD1; v_gene: TRBV6-2/TRBV6-3; CDR3nt: TGTGCCAGCAGACCACGGGACAGGGTCTGGGGCTACACCTTC; CDR3aa: CASRPRDRVWGYTF
abundance: NA; len: 13; j_gene: TRBJ2-7; d_gene: TRBD1; v_gene: TRBV9; CDR3nt: TGTGCCAGCAAAGGACAGGGATCGGGCGAGCAGTACTTC; CDR3aa: CASKGQGSGEQYF
abundance: NA; len: 20; j_gene: TRBJ2-3; d_gene: TRBD2; v_gene: TRBV11-2; CDR3nt: TGTGCCAGCAGCTCGCGCAAAGGGACTAGCGGGGGGGCGACAGGGGATACGCAGTATTTT; CDR3aa: CASSSRKGTSGGATGDTQYF
abundance: few; len: 18; j_gene: TRBJ2-7; d_gene: NA; v_gene: TRBV14; CDR3nt: TGTGCCAGCAGCCAAGATCCAGGTATTCCATCCAGAGAGGGAGAGCAGTACTTC; CDR3aa: CASSQDPGIPSREGEQYF
abundance: NA; len: 20; j_gene: TRBJ1-6; d_gene: NA; v_gene: TRBV28; CDR3nt: TGTGCCAGCAGTTTAGTAAGGGCCGTTTCCAGGAGCCGCTATAATTCACCCCTCCACTTT; CDR3aa: CASSLVRAVSRSRYNSPLHF
abundance: NA; len: 16; j_gene: TRBJ1-2; d_gene: NA; v_gene: TRBV5-1; CDR3nt: TGCGCCAGCAGCCGCTCAGACTCAGGGCCGCGCTATGGCTACACCTTC; CDR3aa: CASSRSDSGPRYGYTF
abundance: NA; len: 15; j_gene: TRBJ1-5; d_gene: NA; v_gene: TRBV5-1; CDR3nt: TGCGCCAGCAGCTCCGGGGATTATAGCAATCAGCCCCAGCATTTT; CDR3aa: CASSSGDYSNQPQHF
abundance: NA; len: 13; j_gene: TRBJ2-7; d_gene: TRBD2; v_gene: TRBV2; CDR3nt: TGTGCCAGCACTGCGGGAGAAACCTACGAGCAGTACTTC; CDR3aa: CASTAGETYEQYF
abundance: NA; len: 15; j_gene: TRBJ1-4; d_gene: TRBD1; v_gene: TRBV20-1; CDR3nt: TGCAGTGCTAGGGCCGGGACAGGGGAGCATGAAAAACTGTTTTTT; CDR3aa: CSARAGTGEHEKLFF
abundance: once; len: 13; j_gene: TRBJ2-7; d_gene: TRBD1; v_gene: TRBV20-1; CDR3nt: TGCAGTGCTATCCAGACAGGGGTGGGCGAGCAGTACTTC; CDR3aa: CSAIQTGVGEQYF
abundance: NA; len: 14; j_gene: TRBJ2-7; d_gene: TRBD1; v_gene: TRBV29-1; CDR3nt: TGCAGCGCCGGAGCGGGACAGGGGGCTTTCGAGCGGTACTTC; CDR3aa: CSAGAGQGAFERYF
abundance: few; len: 13; j_gene: TRBJ1-2; d_gene: TRBD1; v_gene: TRBV6-5; CDR3nt: TGTGCCAGCAGTTACCGCAGGGGGACCAACTACACCTTC; CDR3aa: CASSYRRGTNYTF
abundance: NA; len: 15; j_gene: TRBJ1-4; d_gene: NA; v_gene: TRBV4-1; CDR3nt: TGCGCCAGCAGCCCCGGGAGGGGGACTAATGAAAAACTGTTTTTT; CDR3aa: CASSPGRGTNEKLFF
abundance: NA; len: 15; j_gene: TRBJ1-5; d_gene: NA; v_gene: TRBV7-2; CDR3nt: TGTGCCAGCAGCAGATCGTCAGGGGAAGGTCAGCCCCAGCATTTT; CDR3aa: CASSRSSGEGQPQHF
abundance: NA; len: 15; j_gene: TRBJ2-3; d_gene: TRBD2; v_gene: TRBV5-1; CDR3nt: TGCGCCAGCAGCCCGAGGCTAGCGGAAACAGATACGCAGTATTTT; CDR3aa: CASSPRLAETDTQYF
abundance: few; len: 17; j_gene: TRBJ2-5; d_gene: NA; v_gene: TRBV24-1; CDR3nt: TGTGCCACCAGTGACTCAAAAGCGGGTGCCTTGGGGGAGACCCAGTACTTC; CDR3aa: CATSDSKAGALGETQYF